This T cell receptor (beta chain) originates from a study of T-cell memory formation after mild COVID-19. TCRdb analysed the 5' RACE reads with MiXCR anew, one entry per CDR3 protein. The sample lists 350,000 to 500,000 distinct CDR3 sequences, around a quarter occurring once. The CDR3 is 19 amino acids. The V end was cut by 4 bases, the J end by 4 bases, with 26 bases between. Germline V lookup: CDR1 LGHNA, CDR2 YSLEER. The clonotype originates from an adult woman who had mild COVID-19 (a few samples of this study predate the infection). Cell type and time point are not known. This chain uses TRBV4-3 with TRBJ1-3; D may be TRBD1 (6 bases). Specimen: PBMCs or a T cell subset sorted from them (not recorded which). Here the CDR3 DNA reads TGCGCCAGCAGCCTAAGATTGACGTCAGGGGACGCGCTGGGAAACACCATATATTTT. It encodes CASSLRLTSGDALGNTIYF.